The entry below describes one T cell receptor (beta chain). It has no known antigen specificity. The record has no base qualities; no much larger clone is one base away. This specimen's treatment or condition label, per the study, means: roughly 10-day PBMC culture with coronavirus spike peptide pools or control peptides (ViraFEST assay). The ViraFEST assay was used in the study, in which antigen-specific T cells were expanded with peptide pools and expanded clonotypes were subsequently identified by TCR sequencing. Positive SARS-CoV-2 PCR tests in the convalescent patients dated from March to December 2020, before Alpha, Beta and Delta variants emerged in the United States. Each well held two million PBMCs cultured with around 9 ug/ml peptide pools in IMDM containing roughly 5% human AB serum and around 10 IU/ml IL-2. On days 3 and 7, half of the culture medium was replaced with fresh IL-2-containing medium. Once the cells had been in culture for about 10 days, the EasySep CD4+ T cell isolation kit was used to isolate CD4+ T cells by negative selection. PBMCs were separated from whole blood using Ficoll-Paque Plus gradient centrifugation and then either used fresh or cryopreserved at -140C. Culture conditions were generally each tested in triplicate wells.

The data belong to a study of vaccination and CD4 T cells after COVID-19 (dated 2022 in TCRdb). The study in broad terms: SARS-CoV-2 positivity had been established in the convalescent patients by nasal swab PCR, and mild disease was recorded in about 9 of these patients and severe disease in one. Six males and four females were included in the convalescent cohort, with two Hispanic individuals, seven Caucasians, two Asians and one multiracial person represented. Each participant got two doses of either the Pfizer-BioNTech BNT162b2 vaccine (n=8) or the Moderna mRNA-1273 vaccine (n=2). Post-COVID blood samples from convalescent patients were collected a median of around 100 days after diagnosis, with a range of roughly 30 to 170 days. Post-vaccine blood samples were obtained a median of approximately 70 days after the second vaccine dose, with a range of about 14 to 250 days. Culture stimuli were overlapping spike peptide pools from SARS-CoV-2 and from the common cold coronaviruses HCoV-NL63, HCoV-OC43 and HCoV-229E. Control cultures used a CEFX viral epitope pool as positive control, an HIV-1 Nef peptide pool as negative control, or no peptide. The spike-specific CD4+ TCR repertoire was compared before and after mRNA vaccination in nine to ten COVID-19 convalescent patients and several infection-naive healthy vaccine recipients.

The paper's findings and limits, for the study overall: The number of convalescent patients in the study was relatively small, and the study did not examine early timepoints following natural infection. Among the post-vaccine SARS-CoV-2-reactive clones in convalescent patients, a median around 86% showed up only after vaccination, which suggests vaccine-specific priming. The median count of SARS-CoV-2-reactive clonotypes went up from 20 to 25 after infection to 38 after vaccination, although the change was not significant. Of the vaccine-specific clones found in convalescent patients, nearly all (304 of 307) were mono-reactive for SARS-CoV-2 spike instead of being cross-reactive with common cold coronaviruses.

The germline V gene (reference sequence) sets CDR1 to DFQATT and CDR2 to SNEGSKA. The cysteine opens and the phenylalanine closes a CDR3 of 18 amino acids. Only CDR3 DNA remains: 54 bases, in frame from the first base. Trimming removed 5 bases from V and 16 bases from J; the gene matches leave 30 bases unexplained. Library preparation was by PCR. DNA from cultured CD4+ T cells underwent TCR sequencing with the Oncomine TCR Beta short-read assay at the Johns Hopkins FTIC core. Genomic DNA was extracted from the cultured CD4+ T cells with the QIAamp micro DNA kit. Oncomine TCR Beta libraries made from cultured CD4+ T cells were pooled using unique dual indexes and sequenced on an Illumina iSeq 100. As for the original processing: Non-productive sequences were removed, and CDR3s not starting with C, not ending with F or W, or shorter than 7 amino acids were discarded. Antigen-specific clonotypes were identified with the MANAFEST web application by comparing peptide-stimulated wells with reference and other culture wells. An FDR below 0.05, an odds ratio above 5, and a productive frequency above 0.1% in at least two of three replicate wells were required for clones to be considered positive. A clonotype counted as cross-reactive if it showed significant expansion both in the SARS-CoV-2 spike wells and in at least one common cold coronavirus spike condition. CDR3 homology was assessed with Levenshtein distances (stringdist) and unrooted phylogenetic trees (ape) in R version 3.6.1. TCRdb reprocessing: public reads trimmed at Q25 with fastp, clones called with MiXCR, in-frame beta chains kept. Each record represents a unique CDR3 protein, reported with the most common genes and DNA among its rows. TCRdb, not the original authors, processed these V and J calls. This sample has about 15,000 distinct CDR3 sequences in its table, and roughly 61% of those were observed once. Around 13% of the sample goes to the ten largest clones.

The chain couples TRBV20-1 to TRBJ2-2; 8 bases in the middle match TRBD1. The receptor was derived from a human donor who had recovered from COVID-19. The sequenced sample consisted of CD4+ T cells from blood, cultured in vitro. The nucleotide sequence is TGCAGTGCTTTTCAACAGGGGGGACCGCACCGGCGGAGCCGGGATGGGTTTTTT. Its protein reads: CSAFQQGGPHRRSRDGFF.